The T cell receptor beta chain described here comes from a study of cytomegalovirus exposure and HLA in healthy donors. Study conclusions and caveats: Presence/absence analyses supposed approximately even sequencing depth among donors.

Both 60 Vbeta primers and 13 Jbeta primers went into the PCR. TCRdb's table, derived via immunoSEQ multiplex PCR, lists solely in-frame clones and lacks some. The sample holds under 200,000 clones, around 88% seen once. On this clone: The antigen is unknown.

V lost 2 bases and J 3 bases, leaving 15 bases between the germline ends. There are 16 residues in the CDR3. Germline CDR1 SGHTA, CDR2 FQGTGA. The donors (healthy individuals) were bone marrow donors. The receptor was derived from a woman under 30 in good health and CMV-seronegative. The V call is TRBV7-3, the J call TRBJ2-3; tentatively, D is TRBD2 (7 bases). Sequenced input: PBMCs. The CDR3 sequence: CASSLWEGDGTDTQYF. DNA for the CDR3: TGTGCCAGCAGCTTATGGGAGGGGGACGGGACAGATACGCAGTATTTT.